A single sample gave rise to the 27 T cell receptor beta chains below, sequenced in a study of shared clonotypes between healthy human individuals. Assay used: immunoSEQ multiplex PCR; TCRdb lists only in-frame clones, some missing. The repertoire holds roughly 2.4 million clones, with around 95% as singletons. What was sequenced was naive CD4+ T cells sorted from blood. Subset indicated: CD45RA+ positively selected. The receptors were gathered from a young man in good health.

The rearrangement uses TRBV4-3 and TRBJ1-4; D perhaps matches TRBD1 (6 bases). This CDR3 spans 15 amino acids. Trimming stripped 5 bases from V and 8 bases from J, with 18 bases between. CDR1 is LGHNA and CDR2 is YSLEER in the germline V gene. As DNA, the CDR3 is TGCGCCAGCAGCAGGGAGGGGGGCATGAGGGAAAAACTGTTTTTT. This translates into CASSREGGMREKLFF.

This chain links TRBV27 with TRBJ1-1; D is unclear. Looked up from germline, CDR1 is MNHEY and CDR2 is SMNVEV (reference sequence). The CDR3 consists of 14 residues. V lost 2 bases and J lost 2, with 9 bases in between. The CDR3 sequence is CASSLGASNTEAFF. As DNA, the CDR3 is TGTGCCAGCAGTTTAGGAGCCTCAAACACTGAAGCTTTCTTT.

The gene calls are TRBV7-8 and TRBJ1-3; a possible D gene is TRBD1 (5 bases). Germline V gene lookup returns CDR1 SGHVS and CDR2 FQNEAQ. Trimming cost V 4 bases and J 1 base, with 14 bases left between them. The CDR3 is made up of 16 amino acids. The CDR3 DNA follows: TGTGCCAGCAGCTGGCCAGGAGAGGGGTCTGGAAACACCATATATTTT. It codes for CASSWPGEGSGNTIYF. The full variable domain, in which reference TRBV7-8 and TRBJ1-3 provide the parts outside the CDR3, is GAGVSQSPRYKVAKRGQDVALRCDPISGHVSLFWYQQALGQGPEFLTYFQNEAQLDKSGLPSDRFFAERPEGSVSTLKIQRTQQEDSAVYLCASSWPGEGSGNTIYFGEGSWLTVV.

The genes are TRBV14 and TRBJ1-1; D ambiguous. Trimming removed 6 bases from V and 5 bases from J, with 16 bases in between. This CDR3 is built from 14 residues. Germline V gene lookup returns CDR1 SGHDN and CDR2 FVKESK. CDR3 sequence: CASRPQVGLTEAFF. The CDR3 region has the DNA TGTGCCAGCAGACCGCAGGTCGGGTTGACTGAAGCTTTCTTT.

V gene TRBV4-2 combines with J gene TRBJ2-1, with D perhaps being TRBD1 or TRBD2 (5 bases each). The CDR3 extends over 17 amino acids. Germline values: CDR1 LGHNA, CDR2 YNFKEQ. V was cut by 0 bases and J by 4 bases, with 16 bases left in between. CDR3 protein: CASSQDPGAGKYNEQFF. The CDR3 region has the DNA TGTGCCAGCAGCCAAGACCCCGGGGCCGGCAAATACAATGAGCAGTTCTTC.

The chain carries TRBV10-1 and TRBJ2-7, with TRBD2 identical over 7 bases. CDR3 length: 15 amino acids. In germline, CDR1 is WNHNN, CDR2 SYGVQD (reference sequence). Trimming removed 4 bases from V and 2 bases from J; junction bases left unmatched: 8. The CDR3 coding sequence is TGCGCCAGCAGTGGGAGTGCGGCGGGAGCCTACGAGCAGTACTTC. Residues: CASSGSAAGAYEQYF.

This chain connects TRBV29-1 to TRBJ1-1, with a weak D call TRBD1 (6 bases). Trimming removed 4 bases at V and 1 base at J, with 13 bases between. This CDR3 has 14 residues. Per germline, CDR1 SQVTM and CDR2 ANQGSEA. The CDR3 reads CSVGALTGNTEAFF. As DNA, the CDR3 is TGCAGCGTTGGAGCCTTGACAGGGAACACTGAAGCTTTCTTT. The whole variable domain, filled in from reference TRBV29-1 and TRBJ1-1, reads SAVISQKPSRDICQRGTSLTIQCQVDSQVTMMFWYRQQPGQSLTLIATANQGSEATYESGFVIDKFPISRPNLTFSTLTVSNMSPEDSSIYLCSVGALTGNTEAFFGQGTRLTVV.

This clone is a singleton in its sample. J is TRBJ2-7 and V is TRBV9, with TRBD1 matching 8 bases. Germline V CDR1 and CDR2: SGDLS, YYNGEE. The CDR3 loop spans 14 amino acids. V gave up 8 bases and J gave up 0 bases; unmatched junction bases: 7. CDR3 residues: CASGRTGSSYEQYF. For the CDR3, the DNA is TGTGCCAGTGGGAGGACAGGGAGCTCCTACGAGCAGTACTTC.

The CDR3 DNA reads as TGTGCCAGTAGTATGAGGAATCAAGAGACCCAGTACTTC. Amino acids: CASSMRNQETQYF. This chain connects TRBV19 to TRBJ2-5; no definite D call. The ends were cut back, 3 bases at V and 2 bases at J, with 7 bases in the middle. Germline-derived CDR1 and CDR2 are LNHDA and SQIVND (reference sequence). CDR3 length: 13 residues.

This chain connects TRBV7-2 to TRBJ1-5; possibly TRBD1 for D (5 bases). V was pared by 1 base and J by 6 bases, with 16 bases between. Germline V gene sequence: CDR1 SGHTA, CDR2 FQGNSA. CDR3 length: 16 residues. CDR3 loop: CASSLEGAGFLQPQHF. For the CDR3, the DNA is TGTGCCAGCAGCTTAGAGGGCGCAGGGTTCCTTCAGCCCCAGCATTTT.

V and J are TRBV2 and TRBJ1-6, with D possibly being TRBD1 (5 bases). This CDR3 has 14 residues. The V end lost 6 bases, the J end lost 12 bases, and 18 bases lay between the germline ends. Germline CDR1 is SNHLY and CDR2 is FYNNEI. The CDR3 spells CASRVGTGGKPLHF. Here the CDR3 DNA reads TGTGCCAGCAGGGTAGGGACCGGGGGAAAACCCCTCCACTTT.

J is TRBJ1-2 and V is TRBV5-1, with TRBD1 as a possible D gene (5 bases). The germline V gene encodes CDR1 SGHRS and CDR2 YFSETQ. The CDR3 extends over 15 amino acids. Trimming took 0 bases from V and 7 from J, leaving 16 bases between them. CDR3 sequence (DNA): TGCGCCAGCAGCTTGGCCGAGGGCAGGGTTGGTGGCTACACCTTC. It encodes CASSLAEGRVGGYTF.

The CDR3 spells CASYESGTPNTGELFF. The CDR3, as DNA: TGTGCCAGCTACGAATCCGGGACACCGAACACCGGGGAGCTGTTTTTT. The chain couples TRBV5-5 to TRBJ2-2; D may be TRBD1 (6 bases). From germline, CDR1 is SGHKS and CDR2 YYEKEE (reference sequence). The CDR3 is 16 residues long. Deletions cut 7 bases from V and 0 bases from J, with 16 bases between. The full variable domain, rest sourced from reference TRBV5-5 and TRBJ2-2, is DAGVTQSPTHLIKTRGQQVTLRCSPISGHKSVSWYQQVLGQGPQFIFQYYEKEERGRGNFPDRFSARQFPNYSSELNVNALLLGDSALYLCASYESGTPNTGELFFGEGSRLTVL.

For this clone: This specimen includes other DNA sequences encoding the same CDR3. The chain employs TRBV7-2 and TRBJ1-6; no definite D call. The CDR3 sequence is 13 residues long. Trimming took off 1 base at V and 10 bases at J, with 8 bases between the two ends. The germline V gene encodes CDR1 SGHTA and CDR2 FQGNSA. The CDR3 region has the DNA TGTGCCAGCAGCTTAGAGCGGGGATCACCCCTCCACTTT. Translation gives CASSLERGSPLHF. Variable domain in full (rest from reference TRBV7-2 and TRBJ1-6): GAGVSQSPSNKVTEKGKDVELRCDPISGHTALYWYRQSLGQGLEFLIYFQGNSAPDKSGLPSDRFSAERTGGSVSTLTIQRTQQEDSAVYLCASSLERGSPLHFGNGTRLTVT.

In nucleotides, the CDR3 is TGTGCCAGGGAAACAGGGAGGGACGAGCAGTACTTC. Protein sequence: CARETGRDEQYF. V and J are TRBV10-3 and TRBJ2-7, with TRBD2 as a possible D gene (7 bases). The CDR3 has 12 residues. Germline V lookup: CDR1 ENHRY, CDR2 SYGVKD. The V end lost 10 bases, the J end lost 5 bases, and 15 bases lay between the germline ends.

The chain links TRBV7-2 to TRBJ2-5, with 8 bases lining up with TRBD1. The CDR3 sequence is 14 residues long. The V and J ends lost 6 bases and 2 bases, in that order; junction bases with no gene match: 5. Per the germline V gene, CDR1 is SGHTA and CDR2 is FQGNSA. DNA for the CDR3: TGTGCCAGCAGGTTCACAGGGGGACAAGAGACCCAGTACTTC. Its translation: CASRFTGGQETQYF.

The chain is built from TRBV30 and TRBJ1-2; 9 bases are a match to TRBD1. With V trimmed by 1 base and J by 4 bases, 4 bases remained unmatched. Germline CDR1 and CDR2: GTSNPN and SVGIG (reference sequence). This CDR3 has 14 residues. The CDR3 DNA reads TGTGCCTGGAGTGGGACAGGGGCCAGCTATGGCTACACCTTC. Its translation: CAWSGTGASYGYTF.

The chain links TRBV5-6 to TRBJ1-1; D call uncertain. Germline CDR1 is SGHDT and CDR2 is YYEEEE. The CDR3 runs to 15 residues. Trimming took off 4 bases at V and 0 bases at J, with 13 bases between the two ends. The CDR3 reads CASSHLKALNTEAFF. Written as DNA, the CDR3 is TGTGCCAGCAGCCACCTCAAGGCCCTGAACACTGAAGCTTTCTTT.

This chain connects TRBV5-4 to TRBJ2-7, with D tentatively TRBD1 (6 bases). CDR1 and CDR2 (germline): SGHNT, YYREEE (reference sequence). V lost 3 bases and J 2 bases, leaving 12 bases between the germline ends. The CDR3 is made up of 14 amino acids. The CDR3 region is CASSSGQLPYEQYF. CDR3 sequence (DNA): TGTGCCAGCAGCTCGGGACAACTCCCCTACGAGCAGTACTTC.

This clone has a single count. The chain is built from TRBV5-1 and TRBJ2-7, with 9 bases matching TRBD1. CDR3 length equals 15 residues. Trimming cost V 0 bases and J 5 bases; bases outside gene matches: 6. Germline CDR1 SGHRS, CDR2 YFSETQ. The CDR3 DNA follows: TGCGCCAGCAGCTTGGGCGGACAGGGGAGGAACGAGCAGTACTTC. This encodes CASSLGGQGRNEQYF.

In nucleotides, the CDR3 is TGCGCCAGCAGCCCCCAGGGGACGGGAGAGCAGCCCCAGCATTTT. Protein product: CASSPQGTGEQPQHF. The chain combines TRBV5-1 with TRBJ1-5; a weak D match, TRBD1 (6 bases). This CDR3 is built from 15 residues. V lost 4 bases and J lost 7, with 18 bases in between. The germline V gene encodes CDR1 SGHRS and CDR2 YFSETQ.

The chain uses TRBV28 and TRBJ2-7, with D possibly TRBD2 on 6 matching bases. With 4 bases removed from V and 0 bases from J, the gap between germline ends came to 13 bases. The CDR3 covers 15 residues. CDR1 and CDR2 (germline): MDHEN, SYDVKM. The CDR3 loop reads CASSSAGSNSYEQYF. CDR3 DNA: TGTGCCAGCAGTTCGGCGGGATCTAACTCCTACGAGCAGTACTTC.

V is TRBV6-1 and J is TRBJ1-5; D call uncertain. Between the trimmed V and J ends, which lost 11 bases and 3 bases, there was a span of 14 bases. Germline CDR1 MNHNS, CDR2 SASEGT. The CDR3 is 13 amino acids. The CDR3 region has the DNA TGTGCCGCCGGGGAGGGCCCCAATCAGCCCCAGCATTTT. It yields the protein CAAGEGPNQPQHF.

About this clone: Other DNA variants within this sample encode the same CDR3. The chain couples TRBV9 to TRBJ1-3, with a tentative D call TRBD1 (5 bases). Between the trimmed V and J ends, which lost 0 bases and 0 bases, there was a span of 7 bases. The length of the CDR3 is 15 residues. Looked up from germline, CDR1 is SGDLS and CDR2 is YYNGEE. The CDR3 sequence is CASSVEGFSGNTIYF. DNA of the CDR3: TGTGCCAGCAGCGTAGAGGGGTTCTCTGGAAACACCATATATTTT.

The genes are TRBV11-2 and TRBJ1-1; D is perhaps TRBD1 (5 bases). CDR3 length equals 15 residues. V was cut by 2 bases and J by 1 base, with 11 bases left in between. Germline V gene data show CDR1 as SGHAT and CDR2 as FQNNGV. DNA of the CDR3: TGTGCCAGCAGCTTACCCCAGGGACGGAACACTGAAGCTTTCTTT. It yields the protein CASSLPQGRNTEAFF.

This clone was seen just once. The J gene is TRBJ1-1, the V gene TRBV5-4; a weak D match, TRBD1 (5 bases). Trimming cost V 4 bases and J 8 bases, with 15 bases left between them. The CDR3 consists of 13 residues. The germline gives CDR1 SGHNT, CDR2 YYREEE (reference sequence). CDR3 nucleotides: TGTGCCAGCAGCCGCACGGAGGCAGGGGAAGCTTTCTTT. Its translation: CASSRTEAGEAFF.

The V and J genes are TRBV19 and TRBJ2-6; D call uncertain. Deletions cut 0 bases from V and 0 bases from J, with 6 bases between. CDR3 length equals 16 residues. CDR1 LNHDA and CDR2 SQIVND come from the germline V gene (reference sequence). The CDR3 sequence is CASSIDRSSGANVLTF. CDR3 DNA: TGTGCCAGTAGTATAGATCGGAGCTCTGGGGCCAACGTCCTGACTTTC.